Below are 15 T cell receptor beta chains sequenced from a single sample in a study of OX40 agonist ivuxolimab in advanced cancers. Measured with immunoSEQ multiplex PCR; TCRdb has only the in-frame clones, and not every one. The table shows some 40,000 clones, with approximately 81% occurring only once. Sequencing was performed on CD4+ or CD8+ T cells sorted from blood, taken in a trial of the OX40 agonist ivuxolimab. All receptors derive from an adult with an advanced solid tumor such as melanoma, head and neck, liver or kidney cancer.

The gene calls are TRBV5-6 and TRBJ1-2; possibly TRBD1 for D (5 bases). V dropped 0 bases and J dropped 1 base, with 10 bases sitting between them. This CDR3 has 15 amino acids. CDR1 is SGHDT, CDR2 YYEEEE, per germline. CDR3: CASSLGDEGNYGYTF. In DNA form, the CDR3 reads TGTGCCAGCAGCTTGGGGGACGAGGGTAACTATGGCTACACCTTC.

The chain carries TRBV4-1 and TRBJ2-7, with D perhaps assigned TRBD1 or TRBD2 (5 bases each). The V and J ends lost 3 bases and 0 bases respectively, with 18 bases between them. Germline CDR1 reads MGHRA; CDR2 reads YSYEKL. The CDR3 is 17 residues long. DNA of the CDR3: TGCGCCAGCAGCCAGATATTAGGGACGCAGAGCTCCTACGAGCAGTACTTC. The encoded protein is CASSQILGTQSSYEQYF.

J is TRBJ1-2 and V is TRBV2, with TRBD1 as a possible D gene (5 bases). The CDR3 spans 13 residues. CDR1 and CDR2 from the germline V gene are SNHLY and FYNNEI. Trimming removed 4 bases from V and 8 bases from J, with 14 bases in between. CDR3 bases: TGTGCCAGCAGTGGAGGGACCTCGAAGGGCTACACCTTC. Its protein product is CASSGGTSKGYTF.

V and J are TRBV7-2 and TRBJ2-5; D possibly corresponds to TRBD2 (5 bases). The end of the DNA aligns better with TRBJ2-7, so the J call may be wrong. There are 17 residues in the CDR3. In germline, CDR1 is SGHTA, CDR2 FQGNSA. This CDR3 reads CASSFFPFSGSSYEQYF. The CDR3 DNA is TGTGCCAGCAGCTTCTTCCCATTCTCTGGGAGCTCCTACGAGCAGTACTTC.

The chain employs TRBV5-6 and TRBJ1-5; D remains unclear. V was trimmed by 6 bases and J by 1 base, leaving 11 bases between them. Per the germline V gene, CDR1 is SGHDT and CDR2 is YYEEEE. This CDR3 has 14 residues. CDR3 coding DNA: TGTGCCAGCACCAAGGGAAAGAGCAATCAGCCCCAGCATTTT. Protein sequence: CASTKGKSNQPQHF.

The genes are TRBV19 and TRBJ2-1; D unclear. V was pared by 7 bases and J by 5 bases, with 6 bases between. Germline values: CDR1 LNHDA, CDR2 SQIVND (reference sequence). This CDR3 is built from 11 residues. CDR3 sequence reads: CASTHHNEQFF. As DNA, the CDR3 is TGTGCCAGTACTCACCACAATGAGCAGTTCTTC.

The genes are TRBV5-1 and TRBJ2-7; a weak D match, TRBD2 (6 bases). CDR3 length: 17 residues. V was shortened by 0 bases and J by 0 bases, with 16 bases between the two germline ends. Per the germline V gene, CDR1 is SGHRS and CDR2 is YFSETQ. CDR3 nucleotides: TGCGCCAGCAGCTTGGTTGGAGGGAGAACCCTCTCCTACGAGCAGTACTTC. Residues: CASSLVGGRTLSYEQYF.

This clone is a singleton in its sample. The chain is built from TRBV7-2 and TRBJ1-5; D uncertain. Per the germline V gene, CDR1 is SGHTA and CDR2 is FQGNSA. The CDR3 spans 13 residues. V lost 6 bases to trimming and J lost 1 base, with 7 bases between them. The DNA of the CDR3 is TGTGCCAGCAGACCGTCGAGCAATCAGCCCCAGCATTTT. Amino acid sequence: CASRPSSNQPQHF.

The genes are TRBV5-1 and TRBJ1-4, with D uncertain. CDR3 length: 14 residues. The V gene's germline CDR1 is SGHRS and CDR2 YFSETQ. V lost 0 bases to trimming and J lost 4 bases, with 7 bases between them. Written as DNA, the CDR3 is TGCGCCAGCAGCTTGGTTGGGATTAATGAAAAACTGTTTTTT. Translation gives CASSLVGINEKLFF.

CDR3 region: CASSLGGAGNTIYF. Written as DNA, the CDR3 is TGTGCCAGCAGCTTAGGGGGGGCTGGAAACACCATATATTTT. The rearrangement links TRBV7-8 to TRBJ1-3; TRBD1 might be the D (5 bases). Trimming took 1 base from V and 2 from J, leaving 6 bases between them. Per the germline V gene, CDR1 is SGHVS and CDR2 is FQNEAQ. The CDR3 covers 14 residues.

This chain uses TRBV21-1 with TRBJ2-3. TRBV21-1 is a documented pseudogene. The CDR3 is 13 residues long. In DNA form, the CDR3 reads TGTGCCATCAAGGGACCCGTGATACATACGCAGTATTTT. Its translation is CAIKGPVIHTQYF.

The rearrangement joins TRBV4-3 to TRBJ1-1, with D hard to call. The V end was cut by 0 bases, the J end by 8 bases, with 19 bases between. The CDR3 sequence is 16 residues long. Per the germline V gene, CDR1 is LGHNA and CDR2 is YSLEER. The CDR3 sequence: CASSQEDRLTRPEAFF. The CDR3 coding sequence is TGCGCCAGCAGCCAAGAGGACCGGTTGACGAGGCCGGAAGCTTTCTTT.

This chain uses TRBV5-1 with TRBJ2-7; 9 bases match TRBD2. Germline loops: CDR1 SGHRS, CDR2 YFSETQ. The CDR3 runs 14 residues. J gave up 7 bases and V 6 bases, and 11 bases lay outside the gene matches. CDR3 DNA: TGCGCCAGCAATAGCGGGAGTGGGTTTCTTGAGCAGTACTTC. Its translation: CASNSGSGFLEQYF.

This chain connects TRBV6-6 to TRBJ1-1; no clear D gene. Per the germline V gene, CDR1 is MNHNY and CDR2 is SVGAGI (reference sequence). The CDR3 is 13 amino acids. The V gene lost 4 bases and the J gene lost 0 bases, with 6 bases spanning the gap. CDR3 amino acids: CASSSTLNTEAFF. The CDR3 nucleotides are TGTGCCAGCAGTTCAACCCTGAACACTGAAGCTTTCTTT.

This chain links TRBV28 with TRBJ2-7, with D maybe TRBD1 (6 bases). This CDR3 region has 12 residues. V was cut by 3 bases and J by 9 bases, with 12 bases left in between. Germline CDR1 is MDHEN and CDR2 is SYDVKM. CDR3 residues: CASSFNRASQYF. The CDR3 nucleotides read TGTGCCAGCAGTTTTAACAGGGCGTCGCAGTACTTC.